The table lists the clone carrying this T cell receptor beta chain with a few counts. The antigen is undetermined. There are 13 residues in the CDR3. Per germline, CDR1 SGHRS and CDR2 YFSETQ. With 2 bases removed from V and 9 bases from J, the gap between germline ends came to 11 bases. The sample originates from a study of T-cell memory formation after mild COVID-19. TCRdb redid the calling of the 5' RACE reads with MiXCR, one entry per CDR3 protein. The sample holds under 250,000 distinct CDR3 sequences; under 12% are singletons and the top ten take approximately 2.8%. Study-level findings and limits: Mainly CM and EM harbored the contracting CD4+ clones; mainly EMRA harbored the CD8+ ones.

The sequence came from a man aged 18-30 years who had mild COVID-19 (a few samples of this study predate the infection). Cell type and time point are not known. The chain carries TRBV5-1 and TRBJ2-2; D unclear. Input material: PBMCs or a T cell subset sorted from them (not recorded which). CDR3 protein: CASSLPGSRELFF. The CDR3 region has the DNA TGCGCCAGCAGCTTACCCGGATCCCGGGAGCTGTTTTTT.